The text below deals with one T cell receptor (beta chain). What it binds is unknown. CDR3 size: 12 residues. The V segment lost 3 bases and the J segment 11 bases; nucleotides outside the gene matches: 7. CDR1 is SGHVS, CDR2 FQNEAQ, per germline. MiXCR was run by TCRdb on the 5' RACE reads, yielding one entry per CDR3 protein. Of approximately 700,000 distinct CDR3 sequences listed, about 20% are singletons. Healthy Caucasians made up all donors. The record originates from a study of identical twins. Findings of the study overall: Out-of-frame alpha sequences that twins shared showed excess low generation probability.

These records were also assigned to another study, of T cells expressing NK-cell markers. As that study records: Seven sequenced donors out of eight were HCMV-seropositive, one seronegative.

This receptor was obtained from a woman younger than 30 in good health. The V gene is TRBV7-8, the J gene TRBJ2-7; 7 positions match TRBD2. The sequenced sample was PBMCs. The CDR3 sequence is CASSFRGVEKYF. Here the CDR3 DNA reads TGTGCCAGCAGCTTCCGGGGGGTCGAAAAGTACTTC.